This T cell receptor (beta chain) was observed in a study of blood T cell repertoires in COVID-19 (dated by TCRdb to about 2020). About the study as a whole: Collaborator samples came from the United States, Italy and Spain and covered acute and convalescent phases of COVID-19. The prospective study material was composed of cDNA or gDNA derived from T cells, B-cell-depleted T cells, or PBMCs. Deeply sampled blood TCRbeta repertoires from subjects exposed to, actively infected with, or recovered from COVID-19 were included in the dataset. The repertoires were made available in a free public database intended to serve as a resource for research on the immune response to SARS-CoV-2. The samples were drawn from the first 160 participants of the ongoing ImmuneRACE study and from 950 to 1,500 subjects provided by 6 global collaborators. Nearly every sample came with metadata listing a de-identified subject ID, COVID-19 status, age in years and sex. Where available, HLA class I and class II types were obtained from metadata supplied by the sample provider rather than from assay-based typing. What the study reported, not specific to this receptor: Clinical and demographic metadata were provided uncurated, with the amount varying by source and participant.

Comments on this clone: Its antigen remains unidentified. It has no much larger one-base neighbor in the sample; base qualities were not kept.

The immunoSEQ Assay, a bias-controlled multiplex PCR, was used to amplify TCRbeta CDR3 regions from genomic DNA. In the paper's pipeline: The number of nucleated cells in each sample was estimated from the amplification of reference gene primers within the assay. Sequence reads were collapsed and filtered to measure the absolute abundance of every unique TCRbeta CDR3 rearrangement. For each sample, productive Simpson clonality was calculated as the square root of Simpson's diversity index over productive rearrangements. TCRdb mirrors the immuneACCESS table, restricted to in-frame sequences. Some clones are absent from its copies; in checked studies, under half trace to an unresolved V gene, and the reason for the others is unknown. That table furnishes V, J and clone size, whereas the DNA furnished D and trimming. A total of tens of thousands of clones appear in this sample, over 80% of them only once. The ten biggest clones cover 1.4% of the sample.

Whole blood was collected in K2EDTA tubes by collaborating institutions according to the institutions' own protocols. For TCRbeta analysis, collaborators shipped samples in one of three forms: frozen whole blood, isolated PBMCs, or DNA extracted from either of those sample types. The germline V gene provides CDR1 SGDLS and CDR2 YYNGEE. V is shortened by 0 bases, J by 4 bases, and the region joining them spans 14 bases. The CDR3 goes from the cysteine to the phenylalanine over 15 residues. Of all the DNA, just the CDR3 is kept, 45 bases in frame from base 1. The chain was built from TRBV9 and TRBJ2-7; TRBD2 is a possible D gene, resting on 5 matching bases. This receptor was taken from a man aged 55 to 70 with acute or convalescent COVID-19. Input material: peripheral blood. The CDR3 here reads CASSVGEGSKYEQYF. The bases read TGTGCCAGCAGCGTAGGCGAGGGCAGTAAGTACGAGCAGTACTTC.